The 13 T cell receptor beta chains below all came from one sample that was sequenced in a study of Ad26.COV2.S vaccination and SARS-CoV-2 variants. Documented treatment: some 20 received Ad26.COV2.S at low or high dose, single or two shots; about five received placebo; per-sample allocation not given. At day 63 after the first vaccine or placebo injection, samples were drawn. Repertoires were generated with immunoSEQ multiplex PCR, while TCRdb's copy carries only in-frame clones and drops some. Here the sample spans 300,000 to 400,000 clones, around 90% being singletons. The sequenced sample was peripheral blood, obtained in a trial of Ad26.COV2.S vaccine versus placebo. The receptor set was obtained from a person between 18 and 59 years old who received the Ad26.COV2.S COVID-19 vaccine or a placebo.

The V gene is TRBV27, the J gene TRBJ1-2, with D possibly matching TRBD1 (5 bases). The V end lost 4 bases, the J end lost 3 bases, and 18 bases lay between the germline ends. The CDR3 covers 16 residues. Germline CDR1 reads MNHEY; CDR2 reads SMNVEV (reference sequence). As DNA, the CDR3 is TGTGCCAGCAGTTCCTATGGTAGCGGGGGGTACTATGGCTACACCTTC. This encodes CASSSYGSGGYYGYTF.

The V call is TRBV5-4, the J call TRBJ1-1, with D unresolved. Germline CDR1 and CDR2: SGHNT and YYREEE (reference sequence). The V gene lost 2 bases and the J gene lost 4 bases, with 12 bases spanning the gap. CDR3 length: 14 residues. Here the CDR3 DNA reads TGTGCCAGCAGCTTTCTTATACGGGGCACTGAAGCTTTCTTT. Protein: CASSFLIRGTEAFF. Complete variable domain (other parts from reference TRBV5-4 and TRBJ1-1): ETGVTQSPTHLIKTRGQQVTLRCSSQSGHNTVSWYQQALGQGPQFIFQYYREEENGRGNFPPRFSGLQFPNYSSELNVNALELDDSALYLCASSFLIRGTEAFFGQGTRLTVV.

The chain employs TRBV25-1 and TRBJ1-2; D not certain. The V end was cut by 3 bases, the J end by 3 bases, with 8 bases between. The CDR3 has 13 amino acids. CDR1 MGHDK and CDR2 SYGVNS come from the germline V gene. The CDR3: CASSDKVDYGYTF. The CDR3 DNA follows: TGTGCCAGCAGTGACAAGGTTGACTATGGCTACACCTTC.

This chain connects TRBV21-1 to TRBJ2-1; TRBD2 is the table's D call, not checked against the DNA. TRBV21-1 is termed a pseudogene. The CDR3 is made up of 13 amino acids. Here the CDR3 DNA reads TGTGCCAGCAGCAAAGAGGCACGGGGTGAGCAGTTCTTC. Protein sequence: CASSKEARGEQFF.

The chain recombines TRBV7-9 with TRBJ1-6; a possible D gene is TRBD1 (5 bases). Germline V gene lookup returns CDR1 SEHNR and CDR2 FQNEAQ (reference sequence). V was clipped by 5 bases and J by 6 bases, with 17 bases between them. The CDR3 covers 16 residues. The CDR3 spells CASSPRGTSPNSPLHF. The CDR3 DNA reads TGTGCCAGCAGCCCAAGGGGCACCTCTCCTAATTCACCCCTCCACTTT.

V and J are TRBV7-9 and TRBJ1-2; 7 bases fit TRBD1. The CDR3 contains 15 residues. Losses at the gene ends were 4 bases for V and 1 base for J; bases not matched to a gene: 6. CDR1 and CDR2 (germline): SEHNR, FQNEAQ (reference sequence). The CDR3 reads CASSSVTGLNYGYTF. The DNA of the CDR3 is TGTGCCAGCAGCTCGGTGACAGGGCTTAACTATGGCTACACCTTC.

The chain carries TRBV29-1 and TRBJ1-3; 7 nucleotides align to TRBD1. The CDR3 loop spans 14 amino acids. Germline values: CDR1 SQVTM, CDR2 ANQGSEA. The ends lost 4 bases at V and 2 bases at J; junction bases unmatched: 5. The CDR3 DNA is TGCAGCGTTGTTCAGACAGGGACTGGAAACACCATATATTTT. As protein: CSVVQTGTGNTIYF.

Only a few counts were recorded for this clone. The J gene is TRBJ1-5, the V gene TRBV9; D gene uncertain. Trimming removed 0 bases at V and 7 bases at J, with 11 bases between. Germline-derived CDR1 and CDR2 are SGDLS and YYNGEE. The CDR3 runs to 14 residues. The CDR3 is CASSVDVRMQPQHF. Written as DNA, the CDR3 is TGTGCCAGCAGCGTAGATGTCAGAATGCAGCCCCAGCATTTT.

The V call is TRBV12-3 or TRBV12-4, the J call TRBJ2-5; D is possibly TRBD2 (5 bases). V was pared by 1 base and J by 10 bases, with 7 bases between. The CDR3 length is 11 residues. CDR3 nucleotide sequence: TGTGCCAGCAGTTTAGGAGGGAACCAGTACTTC. Its protein product is CASSLGGNQYF.

This chain connects TRBV4-3 to TRBJ2-7, with TRBD1 identical over 7 bases. Germline trimming cut 4 bases from V and 0 bases from J; bases unmatched to any gene: 3. Germline V gene sequence: CDR1 LGHNA, CDR2 YSLEER. CDR3 length equals 14 residues. CDR3 in DNA: TGCGCCAGCAGCCTCGGGGACAGCTCCTACGAGCAGTACTTC. Protein product: CASSLGDSSYEQYF.

This chain connects TRBV7-8 to TRBJ2-1, with a tentative D call TRBD2 (5 bases). Between the trimmed V and J ends, which lost 1 base and 8 bases, there was a span of 12 bases. The CDR3 totals 14 residues. The germline CDR1 and CDR2 sequences are SGHVS and FQNEAQ. The CDR3, as DNA: TGTGCCAGCAGCTTAGTGGGGAGTATCGATGAGCAGTTCTTC. This gives the protein CASSLVGSIDEQFF.

The chain carries TRBV23-1 and TRBJ2-5; the D gene is possibly TRBD2 (5 bases). TRBV23-1 is recorded as an ORF, its role being uncertain. The CDR3 spans 11 residues. V was shortened by 7 bases and J by 9 bases, with 12 bases between the two germline ends. The CDR3 sequence is CASILPGAQYF. Here the CDR3 DNA reads TGCGCCAGCATTCTACCCGGGGCCCAGTACTTC.

This clone occurred once. This chain joins TRBV5-3 and TRBJ2-3; 9 bases match TRBD1. TRBV5-3 is an open reading frame, and its role is uncertain. The CDR3 extends over 14 amino acids. J lost 4 bases, V lost 6 bases, and 6 bases had no gene match. CDR3 in amino acids: CARMRTGDSDTQYF. CDR3 in DNA: TGTGCCAGAATGAGGACAGGGGATTCAGATACGCAGTATTTT.